This T cell receptor (beta chain) was retrieved from a study of cytomegalovirus exposure and HLA in healthy donors. Whole-study results and caveats: Three chains linked to CMV were shown in vitro to be specific for CMV antigens. The authors enumerated over 150 TCR beta chains as linked to cytomegalovirus. A later analysis showed TCR association rates differing by HLA locus, peaking at DRB1 and lowest at HLA-C. Sequencing likely caused a cluster of highly shared sequence variants.

This clone was counted a few times. What it binds is unknown. Use of 60 Vbeta and 13 Jbeta primers characterized the PCR. Clones were read by immunoSEQ multiplex PCR, and TCRdb kept only the in-frame ones, dropping some. The sample holds over 150,000 clones, 77% seen once. Trimming removed 1 base from V and 7 bases from J; junction bases left unmatched: 5. From germline, CDR1 is SGHTA and CDR2 FQGNSA. The CDR3 loop spans 14 amino acids. The genes are TRBV7-2 and TRBJ2-7, with TRBD2 matching over 9 bases. The receptor was derived from a woman younger than 45 in good health and CMV-seropositive. The specimen sequenced was PBMCs. In nucleotides, the CDR3 is TGTGCCAGCAGCTTAGTGACTAGCGGAACTGAGCAGTACTTC. It translates to CASSLVTSGTEQYF.